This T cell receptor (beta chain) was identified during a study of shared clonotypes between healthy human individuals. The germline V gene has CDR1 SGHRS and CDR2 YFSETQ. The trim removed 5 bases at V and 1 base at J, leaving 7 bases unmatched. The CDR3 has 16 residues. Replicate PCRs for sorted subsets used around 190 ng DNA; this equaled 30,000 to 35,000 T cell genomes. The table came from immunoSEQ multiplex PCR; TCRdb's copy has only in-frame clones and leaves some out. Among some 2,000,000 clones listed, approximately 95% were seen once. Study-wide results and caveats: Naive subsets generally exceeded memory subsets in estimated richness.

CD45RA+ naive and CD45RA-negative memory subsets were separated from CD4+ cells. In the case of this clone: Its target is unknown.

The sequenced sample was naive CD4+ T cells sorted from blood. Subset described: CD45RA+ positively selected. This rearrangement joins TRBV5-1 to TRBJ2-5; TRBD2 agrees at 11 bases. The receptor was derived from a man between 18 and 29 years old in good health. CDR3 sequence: CASSVGTSGLQETQYF. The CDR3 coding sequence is TGCGCCAGCAGTGTGGGGACTAGCGGACTCCAAGAGACCCAGTACTTC.